The 12 T cell receptor beta chains given below trace back to one sample, sequenced in a study of beta chain features in type 1 diabetes. All of the isolated RNA was reverse transcribed, so expressed TCRB transcripts were sequenced. Repertoires were generated with immunoSEQ multiplex PCR, while TCRdb's copy carries only in-frame clones and drops some. The repertoire includes 70,000 to 90,000 clones, under 35% of them detected once, and 0.35% to 0.45% sits in the top ten. Sequencing used stem cell memory CD4+ T cells from blood. The source is a young woman in good health.

This chain links TRBV11-2 with TRBJ2-5; D unresolved. The ends were cut back, 5 bases at V and 4 bases at J, with 8 bases in the middle. The CDR3 contains 12 residues. Germline values: CDR1 SGHAT, CDR2 FQNNGV. The DNA of the CDR3 is TGTGCCAGCAGCGGCCAGCGAGAGACCCAGTACTTC. Its translation: CASSGQRETQYF. Variable domain in full (rest from reference TRBV11-2 and TRBJ2-5): EAGVAQSPRYKIIEKRQSVAFWCNPISGHATLYWYQQILGQGPKLLIQFQNNGVVDDSQLPKDRFSAERLKGVDSTLKIQPAKLEDSAVYLCASSGQRETQYFGPGTRLLVL.

This chain joins TRBV25-1 and TRBJ2-3, with TRBD2 matching over 14 bases. The germline V gene encodes CDR1 MGHDK and CDR2 SYGVNS. The V gene end was trimmed by 11 bases and the J gene end by 4 bases; junction bases not matched to a gene: 2. CDR3 length equals 13 residues. Written as DNA, the CDR3 is TGTGCCTCGGGACTAGCGGGGGCAGATACGCAGTATTTT. Translation: CASGLAGADTQYF.

This chain uses TRBV5-1 with TRBJ1-5, with a tentative D call TRBD1 (5 bases). CDR1 is SGHRS, CDR2 YFSETQ, per germline. Deletions cut 0 bases from V and 5 bases from J, with 9 bases between. The CDR3 has 14 residues. CDR3 sequence reads: CASSLAQGHQPQHF. CDR3 in DNA: TGCGCCAGCAGCTTGGCGCAGGGTCATCAGCCCCAGCATTTT.

This clone was detected only a few times. The chain couples TRBV7-9 to TRBJ1-4; the D is unclear. Trimming stripped 8 bases from V and 5 bases from J, with 15 bases between. Germline lookup yields CDR1 SEHNR and CDR2 FQNEAQ (reference sequence). The length of the CDR3 is 14 residues. The CDR3 coding sequence is TGTGCCAGCGCCCGAGGAGGCGCGAATGAAAAACTGTTTTTT. Its translation: CASARGGANEKLFF.

This chain connects TRBV2 to TRBJ2-3; D is undetermined. Trimming took 10 bases from V and 0 from J, leaving 14 bases between them. Germline CDR1 SNHLY, CDR2 FYNNEI. This CDR3 contains 14 residues. The chain's CDR3 is CATSTSSSTDTQYF. DNA of the CDR3: TGTGCCACCTCGACAAGCTCTAGCACAGATACGCAGTATTTT.

CDR3 residues: CASSVSEGKRGYTF. In DNA, the CDR3 is TGTGCCAGCAGCGTATCGGAGGGAAAGCGAGGCTACACCTTC. This chain links TRBV9 with TRBJ1-2; D unresolved. Germline CDR1 reads SGDLS; CDR2 reads YYNGEE. The CDR3 covers 14 residues. Trimming shortened V by 1 base and J by 8 bases, and 15 bases separated the two germline ends.

The chain employs TRBV30 and TRBJ2-5, with D maybe TRBD1 (6 bases). CDR3 length: 12 residues. Trimming cost V 5 bases and J 5 bases, with 12 bases left between them. Germline CDR1 and CDR2: GTSNPN and SVGIG (reference sequence). CDR3 bases: TGTGCCTGGGGCAGGGGAAGGGAGACCCAGTACTTC. Encoded protein: CAWGRGRETQYF.

The chain uses TRBV5-1 and TRBJ2-3; perhaps TRBD2 as D (6 bases). Germline V lookup: CDR1 SGHRS, CDR2 YFSETQ. With 5 bases removed from V and 1 base from J, the gap between germline ends came to 17 bases. This CDR3 spans 16 amino acids. CDR3 in amino acids: CASSSGRIPRTDTQYF. CDR3 nucleotides: TGCGCCAGCAGTAGCGGACGGATCCCCCGCACAGATACGCAGTATTTT.

There are a few counts of this clone. The V call is TRBV30, the J call TRBJ2-2, with D possibly matching TRBD1 (5 bases). V lost 8 bases to trimming and J lost 7 bases, with 14 bases between them. Germline loops: CDR1 GTSNPN, CDR2 SVGIG (reference sequence). The CDR3 covers 12 residues. Here the CDR3 reads CAGGQLYGELFF. The CDR3 coding sequence is TGTGCCGGTGGACAACTTTACGGGGAGCTGTTTTTT.

Only a few counts were recorded for this clone. V and J are TRBV29-1 and TRBJ1-2; tentatively, D is TRBD1 (6 bases). Germline-derived CDR1 and CDR2 are SQVTM and ANQGSEA. CDR3 length equals 13 residues. Trimming pared 6 bases from V and 2 bases from J, leaving 13 bases between. DNA for the CDR3: TGCAGCGTCTCGAAACAGGGCAACTATGGCTACACCTTC. It specifies CSVSKQGNYGYTF.

V usage is TRBV6-6 and J usage is TRBJ2-7; 7 positions match TRBD1. Germline values: CDR1 MNHNY, CDR2 SVGAGI (reference sequence). V was clipped by 2 bases and J by 4 bases; unmatched bases: 5. CDR3 size: 14 residues. Here the CDR3 DNA reads TGTGCCAGCAGTTACAACCGACAGGGTTACGAGCAGTACTTC. Protein sequence: CASSYNRQGYEQYF.

This chain uses TRBV5-4 with TRBJ2-1; the match to TRBD2 covers 7 bases. The CDR3 length is 15 residues. Unmatched junction bases numbered 5, after V lost 0 bases and J lost 5 bases. Germline V gene lookup returns CDR1 SGHNT and CDR2 YYREEE (reference sequence). The CDR3, as DNA: TGTGCCAGCAGCTTGGCCGCGGGGGTGAACAATGAGCAGTTCTTC. Protein: CASSLAAGVNNEQFF.